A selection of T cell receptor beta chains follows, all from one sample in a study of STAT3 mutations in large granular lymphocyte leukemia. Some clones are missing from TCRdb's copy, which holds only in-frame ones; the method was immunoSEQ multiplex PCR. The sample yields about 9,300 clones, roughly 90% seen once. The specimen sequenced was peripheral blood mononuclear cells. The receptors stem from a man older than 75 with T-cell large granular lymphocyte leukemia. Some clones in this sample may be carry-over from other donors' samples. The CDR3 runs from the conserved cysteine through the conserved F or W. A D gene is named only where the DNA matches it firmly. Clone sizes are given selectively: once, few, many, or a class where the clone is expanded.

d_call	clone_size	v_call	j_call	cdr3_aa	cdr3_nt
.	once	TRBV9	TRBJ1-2	CASSVRVHYGYTF	TGTGCCAGCAGCGTAAGAGTCCACTATGGCTACACCTTC
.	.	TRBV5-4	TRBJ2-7	CASSLDGYEQYF	TGTGCCAGCAGCTTGGACGGGTACGAGCAGTACTTC
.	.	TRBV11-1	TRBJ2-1	CASSLAEGGYREQFF	TGTGCCAGCAGCTTAGCGGAAGGGGGGTACCGGGAGCAGTTCTTC
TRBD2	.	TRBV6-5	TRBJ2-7	CASSDYSGGYEQYF	TGTGCCAGCAGTGATTATAGCGGGGGTTACGAGCAGTACTTC
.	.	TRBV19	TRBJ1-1	CASRMGTEAFF	TGTGCCAGTAGAATGGGGACTGAAGCTTTCTTT
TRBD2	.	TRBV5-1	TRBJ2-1	CASSLEAGGRNNEQFF	TGCGCCAGCAGCTTGGAGGCGGGGGGGCGGAACAATGAGCAGTTCTTC
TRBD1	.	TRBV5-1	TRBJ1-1	CASSFATGGTEAFF	TGCGCCAGCAGCTTCGCGACAGGGGGGACTGAAGCTTTCTTT
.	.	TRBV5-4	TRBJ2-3	CASSSTRSDTQYF	TGTGCCAGCAGCTCCACGAGGTCGGATACGCAGTATTTT
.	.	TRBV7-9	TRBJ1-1	CASSPREGYTEAFF	TGTGCCAGCAGCCCCAGGGAGGGATACACTGAAGCTTTCTTT
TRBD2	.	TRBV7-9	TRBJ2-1	CASSAITSGEQFF	TGTGCCAGCAGCGCCATAACTAGCGGTGAGCAGTTCTTC
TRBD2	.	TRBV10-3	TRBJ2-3	CAISFSGGEDTQYF	TGTGCCATCAGTTTCAGCGGGGGTGAAGATACGCAGTATTTT
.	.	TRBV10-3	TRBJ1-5	CAISETDRAAQPQHF	TGTGCCATCAGTGAGACGGACAGAGCTGCTCAGCCCCAGCATTTT
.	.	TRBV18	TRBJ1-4	CASSPGNNDEKLFF	TGTGCCAGCTCACCAGGGAATAACGATGAAAAACTGTTTTTT
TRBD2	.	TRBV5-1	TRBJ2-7	CASSLVPSGNYEQYF	TGCGCCAGCAGCTTGGTACCTAGCGGGAACTACGAGCAGTACTTC
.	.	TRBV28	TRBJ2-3	CASSPRGLNTQYF	TGTGCCAGCAGTCCCAGGGGACTAAATACGCAGTATTTT
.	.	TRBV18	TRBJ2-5	CASSPAGQETQYF	TGTGCCAGCTCCCCGGCCGGCCAAGAGACCCAGTACTTC
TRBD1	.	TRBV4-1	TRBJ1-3	CASSPEPPDRGSGNTIYF	TGCGCCAGCAGCCCCGAACCCCCGGACAGGGGAAGTGGAAACACCATATATTTT
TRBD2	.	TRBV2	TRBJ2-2	CASSERSGGASGELFF	TGTGCCAGCAGTGAAAGGAGCGGGGGGGCATCGGGGGAGCTGTTTTTT
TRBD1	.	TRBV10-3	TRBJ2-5	CAISRGTGAQETQYF	TGTGCCATCAGTCGGGGGACAGGCGCCCAAGAGACCCAGTACTTC
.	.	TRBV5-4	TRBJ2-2	CASSLGLANTGELFF	TGTGCCAGCAGCTTGGGGCTAGCGAACACCGGGGAGCTGTTTTTT
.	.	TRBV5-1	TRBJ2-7	CASSLGRGGYEQYF	TGCGCCAGCAGCTTGGGCAGGGGAGGGTACGAGCAGTACTTC
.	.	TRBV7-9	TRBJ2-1	CASSLVGDEQFF	TGTGCCAGCAGCTTAGTGGGCGATGAGCAGTTCTTC
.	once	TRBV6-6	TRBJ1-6	CASRGVRPQDLHF	TGTGCCAGCCGGGGGGTTCGGCCTCAGGACCTCCACTTT
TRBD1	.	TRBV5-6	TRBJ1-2	CASSWGTGASFYGYTF	TGTGCCAGCAGCTGGGGGACAGGGGCGTCCTTCTATGGCTACACCTTC
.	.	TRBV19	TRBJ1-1	CASSIDTDLEAFF	TGTGCCAGTAGTATAGATACCGACTTGGAAGCTTTCTTT
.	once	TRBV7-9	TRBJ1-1	CASSFMDWGGMNTEAFF	TGTGCCAGCAGCTTTATGGACTGGGGCGGGATGAACACTGAAGCTTTCTTT
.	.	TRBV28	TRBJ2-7	CASSFLTYEQYF	TGTGCCAGCAGTTTTCTGACCTACGAGCAGTACTTC
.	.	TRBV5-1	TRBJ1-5	CASSLGQTQNQPQHF	TGCGCCAGCAGCTTAGGGCAGACGCAAAATCAGCCCCAGCATTTT
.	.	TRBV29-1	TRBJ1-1	CSVWDHPEAFF	TGCAGCGTTTGGGACCATCCTGAAGCTTTCTTT
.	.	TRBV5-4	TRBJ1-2	CASSLPSGADGYTF	TGTGCCAGCAGCTTGCCGTCAGGGGCGGATGGCTACACCTTC
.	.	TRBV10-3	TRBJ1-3	CAISEAGSSGNTIYF	TGTGCCATCAGTGAGGCCGGGAGCTCTGGAAACACCATATATTTT
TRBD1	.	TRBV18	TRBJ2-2	CASSPRSQGLDTGELFF	TGTGCCAGCTCACCGAGGTCACAGGGGTTAGACACCGGGGAGCTGTTTTTT
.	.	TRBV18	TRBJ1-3	CASSPNPLRGASGNTIYF	TGTGCCAGCTCACCAAACCCCCTTCGGGGGGCCTCTGGAAACACCATATATTTT
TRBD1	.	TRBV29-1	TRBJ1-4	CSADRGSEKLFF	TGCAGCGCCGACAGGGGAAGCGAAAAACTGTTTTTT
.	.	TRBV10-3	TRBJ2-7	CAISESMGTYEQYF	TGTGCCATCAGTGAGTCGATGGGCACTTACGAGCAGTACTTC
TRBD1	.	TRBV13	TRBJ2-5	CASSPNPGQGTYQETQYF	TGTGCCAGCAGCCCAAACCCCGGACAGGGCACGTACCAAGAGACCCAGTACTTC
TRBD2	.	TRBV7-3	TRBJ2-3	CASRLTSGGTDTQYF	TGTGCCAGCAGACTGACTAGCGGGGGGACAGATACGCAGTATTTT
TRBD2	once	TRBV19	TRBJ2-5	CASSPPLGLAGGETQYF	TGTGCCAGTAGCCCTCCGTTGGGACTAGCGGGGGGGGAGACCCAGTACTTC
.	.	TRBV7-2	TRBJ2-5	CASSREVETQYF	TGTGCCAGCAGCCGAGAGGTGGAGACCCAGTACTTC
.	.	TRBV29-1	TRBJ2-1	CSVVRTQEQFF	TGCAGCGTTGTCCGGACACAAGAGCAGTTCTTC
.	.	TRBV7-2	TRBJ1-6	CASSFTGGLSSPLHF	TGTGCCAGCAGCTTCACGGGCGGGCTGAGTTCACCCCTCCACTTT
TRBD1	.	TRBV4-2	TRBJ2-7	CASSQDLGTVSSYEQYF	TGTGCCAGCAGCCAAGACCTAGGGACAGTCAGCTCCTACGAGCAGTACTTC
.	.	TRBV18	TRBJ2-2	CASSPDYNTGELFF	TGTGCCAGCTCTCCCGACTACAACACCGGGGAGCTGTTTTTT
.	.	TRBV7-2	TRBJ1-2	CASSSRTGINYGYTF	TGTGCCAGCAGCTCCCGGACGGGTATTAACTATGGCTACACCTTC
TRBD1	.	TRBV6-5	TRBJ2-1	CASSHNRGWQNEQFF	TGTGCCAGCAGTCATAACAGGGGGTGGCAGAATGAGCAGTTCTTC
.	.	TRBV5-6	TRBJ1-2	CASSTGQPYGYTF	TGTGCCAGCAGCACCGGACAGCCATATGGCTACACCTTC
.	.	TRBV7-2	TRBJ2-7	CASSITGVLGEQYF	TGTGCCAGCAGCATAACCGGGGTCCTGGGGGAGCAGTACTTC
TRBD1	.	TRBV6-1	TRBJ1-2	CASSEMRTGGDYGYTF	TGTGCCAGCAGTGAAATGAGGACAGGAGGGGACTATGGCTACACCTTC
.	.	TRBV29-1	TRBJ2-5	CSVMGRAYQETQYF	TGCAGCGTGATGGGCAGGGCGTACCAAGAGACCCAGTACTTC
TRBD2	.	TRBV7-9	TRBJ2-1	CASSSGLAGDNEQFF	TGTGCCAGCAGTTCCGGACTAGCGGGGGACAATGAGCAGTTCTTC
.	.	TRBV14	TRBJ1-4	CASSRATNEKLFF	TGTGCCAGCAGCCGCGCAACTAATGAAAAACTGTTTTTT
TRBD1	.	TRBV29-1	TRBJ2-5	CSVFNRGETQYF	TGCAGCGTTTTCAACAGGGGAGAGACCCAGTACTTC